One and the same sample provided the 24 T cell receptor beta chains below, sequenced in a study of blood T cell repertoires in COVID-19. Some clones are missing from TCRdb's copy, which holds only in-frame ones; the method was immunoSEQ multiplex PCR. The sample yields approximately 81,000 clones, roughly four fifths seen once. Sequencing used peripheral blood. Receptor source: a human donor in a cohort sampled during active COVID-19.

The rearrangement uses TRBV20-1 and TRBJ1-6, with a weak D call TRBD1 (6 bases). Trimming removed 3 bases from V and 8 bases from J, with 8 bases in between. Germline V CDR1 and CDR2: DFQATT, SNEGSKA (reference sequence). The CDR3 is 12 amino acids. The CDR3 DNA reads TGCAGTGCTAGTAACAGGGATTCACCCCTCCACTTT. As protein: CSASNRDSPLHF.

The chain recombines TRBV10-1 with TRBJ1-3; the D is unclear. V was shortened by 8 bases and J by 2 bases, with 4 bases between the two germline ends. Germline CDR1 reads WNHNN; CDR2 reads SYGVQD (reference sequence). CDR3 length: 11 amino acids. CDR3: CASGTGNTIYF. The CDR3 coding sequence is TGCGCCAGCGGCACTGGAAACACCATATATTTT.

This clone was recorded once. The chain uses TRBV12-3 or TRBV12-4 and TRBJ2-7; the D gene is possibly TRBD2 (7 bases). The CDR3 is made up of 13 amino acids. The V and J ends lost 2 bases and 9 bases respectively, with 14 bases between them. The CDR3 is CASSLRQGRGQYF. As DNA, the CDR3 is TGTGCCAGCAGTTTACGGCAGGGGAGGGGGCAGTACTTC.

CDR3 residues: CASSKRQGSTDTQYF. In DNA form, the CDR3 reads TGTGCCAGCAGCAAACGACAGGGAAGCACAGATACGCAGTATTTT. V and J are TRBV21-1 and TRBJ2-3; TRBD1, the D gene given by the table, was not confirmed from the DNA. TRBV21-1 counts as a pseudogene. The CDR3 contains 15 residues.

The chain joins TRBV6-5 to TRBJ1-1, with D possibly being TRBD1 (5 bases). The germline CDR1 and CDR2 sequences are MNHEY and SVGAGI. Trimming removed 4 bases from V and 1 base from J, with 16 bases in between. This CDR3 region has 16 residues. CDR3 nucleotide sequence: TGTGCCAGCAGTTCTCTCGGATGGGACTCGAACACTGAAGCTTTCTTT. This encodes CASSSLGWDSNTEAFF.

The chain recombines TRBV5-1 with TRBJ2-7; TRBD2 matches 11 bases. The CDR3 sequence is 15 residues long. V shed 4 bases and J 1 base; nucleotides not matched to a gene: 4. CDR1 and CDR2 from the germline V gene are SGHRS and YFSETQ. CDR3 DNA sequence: TGCGCCAGCAGCCAGGGGACTAGCGGATCCTACGAGCAGTACTTC. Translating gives CASSQGTSGSYEQYF.

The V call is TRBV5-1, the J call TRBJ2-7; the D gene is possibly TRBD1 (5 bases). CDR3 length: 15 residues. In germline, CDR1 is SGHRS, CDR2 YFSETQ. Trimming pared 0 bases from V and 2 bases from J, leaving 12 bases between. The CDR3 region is CASSLGQPTAYEQYF. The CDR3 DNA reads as TGCGCCAGCAGCTTGGGACAGCCTACCGCCTACGAGCAGTACTTC.

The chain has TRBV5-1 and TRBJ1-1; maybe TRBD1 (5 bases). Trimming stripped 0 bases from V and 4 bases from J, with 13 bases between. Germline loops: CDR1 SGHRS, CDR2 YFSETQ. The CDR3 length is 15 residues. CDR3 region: CASSLAAGQGTEAFF. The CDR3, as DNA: TGCGCCAGCAGCTTGGCCGCGGGGCAGGGCACTGAAGCTTTCTTT.

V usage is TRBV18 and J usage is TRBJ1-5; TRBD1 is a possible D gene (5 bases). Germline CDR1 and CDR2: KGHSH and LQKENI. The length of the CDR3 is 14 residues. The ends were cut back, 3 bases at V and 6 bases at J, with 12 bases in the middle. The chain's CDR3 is CASSPPGEGQPQHF. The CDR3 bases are TGTGCCAGCTCACCTCCGGGGGAAGGTCAGCCCCAGCATTTT.

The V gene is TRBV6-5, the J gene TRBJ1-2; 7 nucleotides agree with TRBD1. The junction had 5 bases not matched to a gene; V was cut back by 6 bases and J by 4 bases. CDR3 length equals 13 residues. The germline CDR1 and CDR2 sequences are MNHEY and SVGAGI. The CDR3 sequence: CASRGDSSYGYTF. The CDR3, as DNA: TGTGCCAGCAGGGGGGACAGCTCCTATGGCTACACCTTC.

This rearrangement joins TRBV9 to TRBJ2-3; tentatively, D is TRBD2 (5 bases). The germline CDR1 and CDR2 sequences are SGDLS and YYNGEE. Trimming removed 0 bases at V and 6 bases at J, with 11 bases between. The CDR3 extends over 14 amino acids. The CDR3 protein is CASSVGAGGDTQYF. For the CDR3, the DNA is TGTGCCAGCAGCGTAGGGGCGGGTGGCGATACGCAGTATTTT. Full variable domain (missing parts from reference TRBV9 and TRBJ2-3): DSGVTQTPKHLITATGQRVTLRCSPRSGDLSVYWYQQSLDQGLQFLIQYYNGEERAKGNILERFSAQQFPDLHSELNLSSLELGDSALYFCASSVGAGGDTQYFGPGTRLTVL.

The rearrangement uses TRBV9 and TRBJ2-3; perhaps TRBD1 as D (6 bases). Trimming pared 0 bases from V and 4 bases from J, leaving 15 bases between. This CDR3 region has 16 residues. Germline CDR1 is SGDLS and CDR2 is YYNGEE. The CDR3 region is CASSVGPGASSDTQYF. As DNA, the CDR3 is TGTGCCAGCAGCGTAGGCCCAGGGGCGAGTTCAGATACGCAGTATTTT.

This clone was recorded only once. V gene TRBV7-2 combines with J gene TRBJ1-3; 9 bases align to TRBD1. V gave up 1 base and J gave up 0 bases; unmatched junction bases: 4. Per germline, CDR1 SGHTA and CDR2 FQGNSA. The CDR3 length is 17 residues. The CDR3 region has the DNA TGTGCCAGCAGCTTAGTCGGGACAGGGAACTCTGGAAACACCATATATTTT. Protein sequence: CASSLVGTGNSGNTIYF.

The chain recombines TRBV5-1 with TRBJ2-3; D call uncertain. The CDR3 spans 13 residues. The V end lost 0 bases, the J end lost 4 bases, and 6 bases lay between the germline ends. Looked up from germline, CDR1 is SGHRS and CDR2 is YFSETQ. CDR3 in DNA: TGCGCCAGCAGCTTGGAGCTCTCAGATACGCAGTATTTT. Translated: CASSLELSDTQYF.

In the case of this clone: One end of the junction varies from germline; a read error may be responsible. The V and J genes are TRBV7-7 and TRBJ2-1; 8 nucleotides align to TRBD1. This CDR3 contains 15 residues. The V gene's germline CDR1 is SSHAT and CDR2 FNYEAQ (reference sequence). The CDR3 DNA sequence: TGTGCTAGCAGCCTAGGACAGGGAAGGTACAATGAGCAGTTCTTC. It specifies CASSLGQGRYNEQFF.

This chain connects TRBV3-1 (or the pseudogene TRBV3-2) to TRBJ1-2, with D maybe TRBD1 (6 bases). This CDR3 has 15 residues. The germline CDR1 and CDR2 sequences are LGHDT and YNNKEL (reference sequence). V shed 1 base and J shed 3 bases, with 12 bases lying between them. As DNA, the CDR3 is TGTGCCAGCAGCCAAGCTGGGGACACCTACTATGGCTACACCTTC. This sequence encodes CASSQAGDTYYGYTF.

The CDR3 sequence: CASSREYGYTF. The CDR3 nucleotides read TGTGCCAGCAGCCGAGAATATGGCTACACCTTC. The chain uses TRBV7-2 and TRBJ1-2; D call uncertain. The CDR3 loop spans 11 amino acids. Germline V gives CDR1 SGHTA, CDR2 FQGNSA. Trimming removed 5 bases at V and 5 bases at J, with 6 bases between.

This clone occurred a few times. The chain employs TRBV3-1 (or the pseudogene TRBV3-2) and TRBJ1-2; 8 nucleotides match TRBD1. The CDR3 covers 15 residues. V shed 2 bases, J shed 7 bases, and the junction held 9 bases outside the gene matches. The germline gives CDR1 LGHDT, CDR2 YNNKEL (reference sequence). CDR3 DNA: TGTGCCAGCAGCCAACGTCCTCAGGGGGCGCGTGGCTACACCTTC. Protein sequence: CASSQRPQGARGYTF.

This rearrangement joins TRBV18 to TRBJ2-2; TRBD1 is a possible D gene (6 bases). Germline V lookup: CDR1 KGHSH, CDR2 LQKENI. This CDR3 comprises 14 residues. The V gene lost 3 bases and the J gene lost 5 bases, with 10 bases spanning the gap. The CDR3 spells CASSPLTGTGELFF. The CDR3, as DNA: TGTGCCAGCTCACCCCTTACAGGGACCGGGGAGCTGTTTTTT.

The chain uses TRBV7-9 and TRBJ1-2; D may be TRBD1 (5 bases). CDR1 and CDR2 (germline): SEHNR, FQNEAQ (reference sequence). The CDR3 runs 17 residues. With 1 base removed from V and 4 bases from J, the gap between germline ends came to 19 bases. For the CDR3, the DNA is TGTGCCAGCAGCTTAGTCGGAACGGGGGGAATTTCCTATGGCTACACCTTC. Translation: CASSLVGTGGISYGYTF.

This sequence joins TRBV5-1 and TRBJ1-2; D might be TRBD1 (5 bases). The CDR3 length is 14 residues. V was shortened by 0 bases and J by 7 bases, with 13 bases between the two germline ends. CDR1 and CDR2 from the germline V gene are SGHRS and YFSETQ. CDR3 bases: TGCGCCAGCAGCTTGGTTGGGGGGGAAGGTGGCTACACCTTC. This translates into CASSLVGGEGGYTF. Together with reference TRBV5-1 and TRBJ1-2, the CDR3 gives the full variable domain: KAGVTQTPRYLIKTRGQQVTLSCSPISGHRSVSWYQQTPGQGLQFLFEYFSETQRNKGNFPGRFSGRQFSNSRSEMNVSTLELGDSALYLCASSLVGGEGGYTFGSGTRLTVV.

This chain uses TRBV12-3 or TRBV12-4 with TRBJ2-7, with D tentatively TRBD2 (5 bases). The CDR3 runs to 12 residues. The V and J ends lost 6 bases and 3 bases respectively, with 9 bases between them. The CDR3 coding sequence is TGTGCCAGCAGCCGGGATCTCTACGAGCAGTACTTC. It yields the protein CASSRDLYEQYF.

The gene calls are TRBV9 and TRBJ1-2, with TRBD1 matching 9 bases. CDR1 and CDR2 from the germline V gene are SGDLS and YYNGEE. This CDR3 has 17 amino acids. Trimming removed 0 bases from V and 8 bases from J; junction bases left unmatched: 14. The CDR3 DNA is TGTGCCAGCAGCGTAGAGGGGACAGGGTTTCTTGGGCGAGGCTACACCTTC. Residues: CASSVEGTGFLGRGYTF.

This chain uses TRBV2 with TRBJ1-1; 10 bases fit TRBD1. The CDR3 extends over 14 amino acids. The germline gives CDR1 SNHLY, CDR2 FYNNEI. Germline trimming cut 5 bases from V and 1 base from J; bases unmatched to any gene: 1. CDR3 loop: CASSRTGGNTEAFF. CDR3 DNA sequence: TGTGCCAGCAGTAGGACAGGGGGGAACACTGAAGCTTTCTTT.